The entry that follows covers one TCR beta chain sequence. Its cognate antigen is unknown. This sample stems from a study of T cells in Graves' hyperthyroidism and ophthalmopathy. Whole-study findings and limits: A model of 13 V-J features distinguished ophthalmopathy from stable hyperthyroidism. The model anticipated ophthalmopathy a median around six months pre-onset.

The V gene's germline CDR1 is SNHLY and CDR2 FYNNEI. The CDR3 consists of 12 residues. Losses at the gene ends were 3 bases for V and 16 bases for J; bases not matched to a gene: 7. Researchers amplified the TCR beta CDR3 regions from RNA transcripts. HTBI primers drove first-round RT-PCR of the TCR CDR3. Each CDR3 protein is one row after TCRdb ran MiXCR on the multiplex PCR reads. The table includes about 300,000 distinct CDR3 sequences, around 20% detected once. The chain couples TRBV2 to TRBJ2-1, with 9 positions matching TRBD2. Material: blood. This clonotype was sampled from a man aged 50 to 60 with Graves' ophthalmopathy. In DNA form, the CDR3 reads TGTGCCAGCAGTGACGGCGGGAGGGCCCCCTTCTTC. This sequence encodes CASSDGGRAPFF. The whole variable domain, remainder taken from reference TRBV2 and TRBJ2-1, is EPEVTQTPSHQVTQMGQEVILRCVPISNHLYFYWYRQILGQKVEFLVSFYNNEISEKSEIFDDQFSVERPDGSNFTLKIRSTKLEDSAMYFCASSDGGRAPFFGPGTRLTVL.